A single T cell receptor beta chain is shown here with its context. Libraries were prepared by immunoSEQ multiplex PCR; TCRdb keeps only in-frame clonotypes and omits some of them. Of around 200,000 clones in the sample, 80% to 90% were seen once. This sample was included in a study of blood T cell repertoires in COVID-19. V was pared by 6 bases and J by 6 bases, with 17 bases between. The CDR3 runs to 14 residues. Germline CDR1 MNHEY, CDR2 SVGAGI. The sample was PBMCs or T cells enriched from blood (not recorded which). The chain is built from TRBV6-5 and TRBJ1-2; D not certain. The receptor's source is a young woman who had been exposed to COVID-19. The CDR3: CASRRGGALDGYTF. The DNA for the CDR3 is TGTGCCAGCAGGCGCGGAGGCGCGTTGGATGGCTACACCTTC.